This record concerns one T cell receptor beta chain sequence. Stated time point: week 3, after first cycle of checkpoint inhibitor. This specimen comes from a study of blood T cell dynamics during melanoma immunotherapy. Study background: Standard first-line treatment here was pembrolizumab or nivolumab plus ipilimumab in metastatic melanoma.

V gave up 2 bases and J gave up 8 bases; unmatched junction bases: 10. Looked up from germline, CDR1 is SGHTA and CDR2 is FQGTGA. This CDR3 spans 15 amino acids. Clones were read by immunoSEQ multiplex PCR, and TCRdb kept only the in-frame ones, dropping some. Among several thousand clones listed, roughly 86% were seen once. This clonotype was sampled from a human donor with melanoma. This sequence joins TRBV7-3 and TRBJ1-2; TRBD1 matches at 8 bases. The specimen comprised blood, sampled from a patient treated with checkpoint blockade. The CDR3 region has the DNA TGTGCCAGCAGCTTACCGGCGCAGGGGGCCGGGGGCTACACCTTC. Its protein is CASSLPAQGAGGYTF.